This T cell receptor (beta chain) was identified during a study of cytomegalovirus exposure and HLA in healthy donors. Per germline, CDR1 LNHDA and CDR2 SQIVND (reference sequence). CDR3 length: 14 amino acids. The J segment lost 1 base and the V segment lost 6 bases, leaving 5 bases of the junction unmatched. This clone was picked up a small number of times. 13 Jbeta primers and 60 Vbeta primers were used for the PCR. The assay was immunoSEQ multiplex PCR, and TCRdb's table has in-frame clones only and misses some. Of 110,000 or so clones listed, under 70% are singletons. This TCR was sampled from a man younger than 35 in good health and CMV-seropositive. The rearrangement links TRBV19 to TRBJ1-1; 7 bases fit TRBD1. The sample consisted of PBMCs. CDR3 protein: CASSPGTENTEAFF. In DNA form, the CDR3 reads TGTGCCAGTAGCCCCGGGACAGAGAACACTGAAGCTTTCTTT. Full variable domain (rest looked up from reference TRBV19 and TRBJ1-1): DGGITQSPKYLFRKEGQNVTLSCEQNLNHDAMYWYRQDPGQGLRLIYYSQIVNDFQKGDIAEGYSVSREKKESFPLTVTSAQKNPTAFYLCASSPGTENTEAFFGQGTRLTVV.